The rows below give T cell receptor beta chains drawn from one sample of a study of cytomegalovirus exposure and HLA in healthy donors. Some clones are missing from TCRdb's copy, which holds only in-frame ones; the method was immunoSEQ multiplex PCR. The table has around 250,000 clones, nearly 90% seen once. The sequenced material came from PBMCs. These receptors were obtained from a woman aged 18-35 years in good health and CMV-seronegative. CDR3s include the opening cysteine and the closing phenylalanine or tryptophan. Fields, in order: clone size, V gene, D gene, J gene, CDR3 protein, CDR3 DNA. The D gene is left open where the match is weak. Some rows have no size entry. The others give once, few or many, or a class for an expanded clone.

-	TRBV19	TRBD1	TRBJ2-1	CASSERTGIYNEQFF	TGTGCCAGTAGTGAAAGGACAGGGATCTACAATGAGCAGTTCTTC
few	TRBV2	-	TRBJ1-1	CASSPAGGNTEAFF	TGTGCCAGCAGTCCGGCAGGAGGGAACACTGAAGCTTTCTTT
-	TRBV10-3	TRBD1	TRBJ2-7	CAISDRGRDLSEQYF	TGTGCCATCAGTGACAGGGGGCGAGATCTTAGCGAGCAGTACTTC
-	TRBV6-5	-	TRBJ1-3	CASRPIYLDENTIYF	TGTGCCAGCAGACCTATCTACTTAGATGAAAACACCATATATTTT
-	TRBV4-3	TRBD1	TRBJ1-2	CASSQESGGADGYTF	TGCGCCAGCAGCCAAGAGTCAGGGGGCGCTGATGGCTACACCTTC
-	TRBV5-8	TRBD1	TRBJ1-5	CASSLGQGPNQPQHF	TGTGCCAGCAGCTTGGGACAGGGACCGAATCAGCCCCAGCATTTT
-	TRBV5-1	TRBD2	TRBJ2-3	CASSLGLAGGLFPDTQYF	TGCGCCAGCAGCCTAGGACTAGCGGGGGGGCTCTTCCCAGATACGCAGTATTTT
once	TRBV2	TRBD1	TRBJ2-1	CASLRGGDREQFF	TGTGCCAGCTTAAGGGGCGGGGACAGGGAGCAGTTCTTC
-	TRBV7-2	TRBD2	TRBJ2-3	CASSLDRAGGSTDTQYF	TGTGCCAGCAGCTTAGACCGTGCGGGGGGGAGCACAGATACGCAGTATTTT
-	TRBV6-5	TRBD1	TRBJ1-2	CASIPGQGANYGYTF	TGTGCCAGCATCCCGGGACAGGGAGCTAACTATGGCTACACCTTC
-	TRBV29-1	-	TRBJ2-7	CSGGPGQKEQYF	TGCAGCGGGGGCCCGGGACAAAAGGAGCAGTACTTC
-	TRBV7-2	-	TRBJ1-2	CASSLRGGGGYGYTF	TGTGCCAGCAGCTTACGGGGAGGGGGTGGCTATGGCTACACCTTC
-	TRBV30	TRBD1	TRBJ1-5	CAWSVGTGIQPQHF	TGTGCCTGGAGTGTCGGGACAGGGATTCAGCCCCAGCATTTT
-	TRBV6-5	-	TRBJ2-7	CASSYSKGETSYEQYF	TGTGCCAGCAGTTACTCTAAGGGGGAAACCTCCTACGAGCAGTACTTC
-	TRBV30	-	TRBJ2-1	CAWGESAGSNNEQFF	TGTGCCTGGGGGGAATCGGCGGGGAGCAACAATGAGCAGTTCTTC
-	TRBV6-5	-	TRBJ1-1	CASSYGEQNTEAFF	TGTGCCAGCAGTTACGGAGAGCAGAATACTGAAGCTTTCTTT
-	TRBV28	TRBD1	TRBJ1-2	CASSLWEGADYGYTF	TGTGCCAGCAGTTTATGGGAGGGGGCGGACTATGGCTACACCTTC
-	TRBV15	-	TRBJ2-1	CATSRDLGSGNEQFF	TGTGCCACCAGCAGAGATTTGGGTAGCGGAAATGAGCAGTTCTTC
-	TRBV6-6	TRBD2	TRBJ2-1	CASSYSTSGKYNEQFF	TGTGCCAGCAGTTACTCGACTAGCGGGAAATACAATGAGCAGTTCTTC
-	TRBV6-1	-	TRBJ1-5	CASSGQGGNQPQHF	TGTGCCAGCAGTGGGCAGGGCGGCAATCAGCCCCAGCATTTT
-	TRBV6-5	-	TRBJ2-7	CASSYYAGTYYEQYF	TGTGCCAGCAGTTACTACGCCGGGACTTACTACGAGCAGTACTTC
once	TRBV6-4	TRBD1	TRBJ1-1	CASSAGTGGTEAFF	TGTGCCAGCAGTGCCGGGACAGGGGGAACTGAAGCTTTCTTT